This is a list of T cell receptor beta chains from one sample in a study of T cells after yellow fever vaccination. TCRdb itself ran the 5' RACE reads through MiXCR, one entry per CDR3 protein. In the table there are more than 250,000 distinct CDR3 sequences, around 6.8% of which are singletons. This specimen was PBMCs, taken about 49 days after the first yellow fever vaccination. These receptors all stem from a man between 18 and 35 years old who received the YFV17D yellow fever vaccine. The CDR3 runs from the conserved cysteine through the conserved F or W. Fields, in order: J gene, clone size, V gene, D gene, CDR3 protein, CDR3 DNA. The D gene is left open where the match is weak. Clone size is stated in some rows and not others, as once, few, many or a class when expanded.

TRBJ1-2,many,TRBV5-1,-,CASSPGTIANYGYTF,TGCGCCAGCAGCCCGGGGACGATAGCTAACTATGGCTACACCTTC
TRBJ2-1,-,TRBV5-8,-,CASSLDGVNNEQFF,TGTGCCAGCAGCTTGGACGGGGTGAACAATGAGCAGTTCTTC
TRBJ2-1,-,TRBV7-2,TRBD1,CASSLDPRGNNEQFF,TGTGCCAGCAGCTTAGATCCCAGGGGGAACAATGAGCAGTTCTTC
TRBJ2-2,-,TRBV6-1,TRBD2,CASSLAGGVNTGELFF,TGTGCCAGCAGTCTCGCGGGGGGTGTGAACACCGGGGAGCTGTTTTTT
TRBJ2-1,-,TRBV30,TRBD2,CAWSVRGLAVYNEQFF,TGTGCCTGGAGTGTACGGGGACTAGCGGTCTACAATGAGCAGTTCTTC
TRBJ2-3,-,TRBV29-1,-,CSVEDQGRGFLKADTQYF,TGCAGCGTTGAAGATCAGGGGAGAGGATTCCTTAAGGCAGATACGCAGTATTTT
TRBJ1-1,many,TRBV6-5,TRBD1,CASSRIPDPLGTAEAFF,TGTGCCAGCAGCCGGATCCCCGACCCCCTGGGGACAGCTGAAGCTTTCTTT
TRBJ2-6,few,TRBV11-2,-,CASSPRRGGGQSGANVLTF,TGTGCCAGCAGCCCCCGCCGAGGAGGAGGACAGTCTGGGGCCAACGTCCTGACTTTC
TRBJ2-7,many,TRBV10-3,-,CAISESGHLPPYEQYF,TGTGCCATCAGTGAGTCGGGTCACCTACCCCCTTACGAGCAGTACTTC
TRBJ2-5,-,TRBV5-1,-,CASSLATRGEETQYF,TGCGCCAGCAGCTTGGCTACCCGTGGGGAAGAGACCCAGTACTTC
TRBJ2-1,few,TRBV5-1,-,CASSKVGGDNEQFF,TGCGCCAGCAGCAAAGTCGGGGGCGACAATGAGCAGTTCTTC
TRBJ1-1,-,TRBV14,-,CASSQHFTLNTEAFF,TGTGCCAGCAGCCAACACTTCACTCTGAACACTGAAGCTTTCTTT
TRBJ1-1,-,TRBV12-3/TRBV12-4,-,CASRPAGRANTEAFF,TGTGCCAGCAGGCCGGCAGGGCGGGCGAACACTGAAGCTTTCTTT
TRBJ2-7,-,TRBV7-9,-,CASSRPQRGPYEQYF,TGTGCCAGCAGCAGACCTCAGAGAGGACCCTACGAGCAGTACTTC
TRBJ2-5,few,TRBV7-2,-,CASSPSKTQYF,TGTGCCAGCAGCCCCTCCAAGACCCAGTACTTC
TRBJ2-1,-,TRBV19,-,CASSLRPGGPYNEQFF,TGTGCCAGTAGTTTACGGCCCGGGGGCCCGTACAATGAGCAGTTCTTC
TRBJ2-2,-,TRBV7-2,TRBD2,CASSSAFGGAGAGELFF,TGTGCCAGCAGCTCAGCGTTCGGGGGGGCCGGGGCCGGGGAGCTGTTTTTT
TRBJ1-1,-,TRBV6-1,-,CASSEVLLNTEAFF,TGTGCCAGCAGTGAAGTTCTCCTGAACACTGAAGCTTTCTTT
TRBJ2-2,-,TRBV11-1,-,CASSYDPAGRGVTGELFF,TGTGCCAGCAGCTACGATCCCGCCGGTAGAGGGGTCACCGGGGAGCTGTTTTTT
TRBJ2-2,few,TRBV27,TRBD1,CASTWTGATGELFF,TGTGCCAGCACCTGGACAGGGGCCACCGGGGAGCTGTTTTTT
TRBJ2-1,few,TRBV4-1,TRBD2,CASSQDPGLAGAQDNEQFF,TGCGCCAGCAGCCAAGATCCCGGACTAGCGGGGGCTCAAGACAATGAGCAGTTCTTC
TRBJ2-2,many,TRBV11-2,-,CASNGAGELFF,TGTGCCAGCAATGGCGCCGGGGAGCTGTTTTTT
TRBJ2-1,many,TRBV29-1,TRBD1,CSAVAGQGGDEQFF,TGCAGCGCCGTAGCGGGACAGGGGGGCGATGAGCAGTTCTTC
TRBJ2-2,-,TRBV5-1,-,CASSLDSWTTNTGELFF,TGCGCCAGCAGCTTGGATTCATGGACTACGAACACCGGGGAGCTGTTTTTT
TRBJ1-5,few,TRBV30,-,CAWSRGQGRNQPQHF,TGTGCCTGGAGTCGAGGTCAGGGACGCAATCAGCCCCAGCATTTT
TRBJ1-3,few,TRBV9,-,CASSVGIPGNTIYF,TGTGCCAGCAGCGTAGGGATCCCTGGAAACACCATATATTTT
TRBJ1-1,many,TRBV4-1,-,CASSHTGSSTEAFF,TGCGCCAGCAGCCACACAGGGTCAAGCACTGAAGCTTTCTTT
TRBJ1-2,-,TRBV2,TRBD1,CASSEDRGLAGYTF,TGTGCCAGCAGTGAAGACAGGGGGTTGGCTGGCTACACCTTC
TRBJ2-1,few,TRBV7-8,-,CASSSAKADQFF,TGTGCCAGCAGCTCAGCGAAGGCCGACCAGTTCTTC
TRBJ1-6,few,TRBV3-1,-,CASSQERRRPLHF,TGTGCCAGCAGCCAAGAAAGGCGCAGGCCCCTCCACTTT
TRBJ2-5,-,TRBV15,-,CATSRAGVETQYF,TGTGCCACCAGCAGAGCAGGGGTAGAGACCCAGTACTTC
TRBJ2-7,-,TRBV4-3,-,CASSPSVGTSYEQYF,TGCGCCAGCAGCCCTAGCGTGGGGACCTCCTACGAGCAGTACTTC
TRBJ1-5,few,TRBV12-3/TRBV12-4,TRBD1,CASSRGQDQPQHF,TGTGCCAGCAGTAGGGGACAGGATCAGCCCCAGCATTTT
TRBJ1-2,-,TRBV11-2,-,CASSFQEVQGGSNYGYTF,TGTGCCAGCAGCTTCCAAGAGGTTCAGGGCGGGTCTAACTATGGCTACACCTTC
TRBJ1-1,-,TRBV6-1,-,CASRRDNFGASNTEAFF,TGTGCCAGCAGACGGGATAATTTTGGGGCCTCGAACACTGAAGCTTTCTTT